This is a list of T cell receptor beta chains from one sample in a study of shared clonotypes between healthy human individuals. Profiling relied on immunoSEQ multiplex PCR, and the TCRdb table lists in-frame clones only, not all of them. The table has roughly 1,100,000 clones, about 77% seen once; the top ten hold approximately 1.5%. Sequenced: memory CD4+ T cells sorted from blood. The receptors originated from a man between 18 and 35 years old in good health. The CDR3 runs from the conserved cysteine through the conserved F or W. The D gene is left open where the match is weak. The size entry is marked missing in some rows and otherwise reads once, few, many or a size class.

V	D	J	size	CDR3	DNA
TRBV28	TRBD1	TRBJ1-5	few	CASREGQGYQPQHF	TGTGCCAGCAGGGAGGGACAGGGGTATCAGCCCCAGCATTTT
TRBV13	TRBD2	TRBJ2-7	NA	CASSSRLAVSYEQYF	TGTGCCAGCAGCTCCCGCCTAGCGGTCTCCTACGAGCAGTACTTC
TRBV5-4	NA	TRBJ2-3	NA	CASKAGLPDTQYF	TGTGCCAGCAAGGCGGGGTTGCCAGATACGCAGTATTTT
TRBV7-9	NA	TRBJ2-2	NA	CASSYIGSETGELFF	TGTGCCAGCAGCTATATTGGATCAGAGACCGGGGAGCTGTTTTTT
TRBV9	TRBD2	TRBJ2-1	NA	CASSSSGIGHEQFF	TGTGCCAGCAGCTCAAGCGGGATCGGGCATGAGCAGTTCTTC
TRBV30	TRBD2	TRBJ2-5	once	CAGGSGLAGGETQYF	TGTGCCGGCGGCTCCGGACTAGCGGGGGGGGAGACCCAGTACTTC
TRBV11-1	TRBD2	TRBJ2-7	NA	CASSWTSGGSSYEQYF	TGTGCCAGCAGTTGGACTAGCGGGGGGAGCTCCTACGAGCAGTACTTC
TRBV5-1	NA	TRBJ2-3	few	CASSLEMASTDTQYF	TGCGCCAGCAGCTTGGAGATGGCTAGCACAGATACGCAGTATTTT
TRBV5-1	TRBD2	TRBJ2-7	NA	CASKNTVAGGLEQYF	TGCGCCAGCAAAAACACCGTTGCGGGGGGCCTTGAGCAGTACTTC
TRBV15	TRBD2	TRBJ2-5	NA	CATSRGASGIGGQETQYF	TGTGCCACCAGCCGAGGAGCTAGCGGGATAGGTGGGCAAGAGACCCAGTACTTC
TRBV18	NA	TRBJ1-3	NA	CASSPQRVSGNTIYF	TGTGCCAGCTCACCACAGCGGGTCTCTGGAAACACCATATATTTT
TRBV7-2	TRBD2	TRBJ2-7	NA	CASSFSGNSYEQYF	TGTGCCAGCAGTTTTAGCGGGAACTCCTACGAGCAGTACTTC
TRBV6-1	NA	TRBJ2-3	NA	CASRPLLDTQYF	TGTGCCAGCAGGCCCCTCCTAGATACGCAGTATTTT
TRBV4-1	NA	TRBJ2-1	NA	CASSQVSLSYNEQFF	TGCGCCAGCAGCCAAGTGTCCCTCTCCTACAATGAGCAGTTCTTC
TRBV6-1	TRBD2	TRBJ2-1	NA	CATRGLAGVDEQFF	TGTGCCACCAGGGGACTAGCAGGAGTCGATGAGCAGTTCTTC
TRBV10-3	NA	TRBJ1-6	NA	CAIKNGGIPNSPLHF	TGTGCCATCAAGAACGGTGGAATTCCCAATTCACCCCTCCACTTT
TRBV5-1	TRBD2	TRBJ2-7	NA	CASSLGTSNEQYF	TGCGCCAGCAGCTTGGGGACTAGCAACGAGCAGTACTTC
TRBV7-2	NA	TRBJ2-7	NA	CASSKDSWSPYEQYF	TGTGCCAGCAGCAAGGACAGCTGGTCTCCCTACGAGCAGTACTTC
TRBV5-1	NA	TRBJ2-7	NA	CASSLEYGREQYF	TGCGCCAGCAGCTTGGAATATGGCAGGGAGCAGTACTTC
TRBV29-1	NA	TRBJ1-2	NA	CSVESPRGLQGYTF	TGCAGCGTTGAATCTCCCCGGGGACTGCAAGGCTACACCTTC
TRBV2	NA	TRBJ2-3	NA	CASSVVGSSTDTQYF	TGTGCCAGCAGTGTCGTAGGGTCGAGCACAGATACGCAGTATTTT
TRBV5-1	NA	TRBJ2-2	NA	CASKVQHLPGELFF	TGCGCCAGCAAGGTTCAGCATCTTCCCGGGGAGCTGTTTTTT
TRBV7-3	NA	TRBJ2-7	NA	CASSLGPLGEQYF	TGTGCCAGCAGCTTAGGTCCCCTTGGCGAGCAGTACTTC
TRBV7-9	NA	TRBJ1-2	few	CASSLGPTGYTF	TGTGCCAGCAGCTTAGGACCAACTGGCTACACCTTC
TRBV21-1	NA	TRBJ1-3	NA	CASSIKGSGNTIYF	TGTGCCAGCAGCATTAAGGGGTCTGGAAACACCATATATTTT
TRBV18	NA	TRBJ2-2	NA	CASSPGGRNTGELFF	TGTGCCAGCTCACCAGGGGGGCGGAACACCGGGGAGCTGTTTTTT
TRBV7-6	NA	TRBJ1-3	NA	CASSLGPRVSGNTIYF	TGTGCCAGCAGCTTAGGCCCCAGGGTCTCTGGAAACACCATATATTTT
TRBV27	NA	TRBJ2-2	NA	CASSLSGGELFF	TGTGCCAGCAGTTTATCGGGCGGGGAGCTGTTTTTT
TRBV5-5	NA	TRBJ2-7	NA	CASRAKFTGSYEQYF	TGTGCCAGCCGAGCTAAGTTTACAGGGTCCTACGAGCAGTACTTC
TRBV14	TRBD2	TRBJ2-7	NA	CASSPSGVIFYEQYF	TGTGCCAGCAGCCCTAGCGGGGTTATTTTCTACGAGCAGTACTTC
TRBV28	NA	TRBJ1-5	NA	CASSFQRDISNQPQHF	TGTGCCAGCAGTTTTCAAAGGGATATTAGCAATCAGCCCCAGCATTTT
TRBV27	TRBD1	TRBJ1-5	NA	CASSLTLSTGFQPQHF	TGTGCCAGCAGTTTAACCCTCTCGACAGGGTTTCAGCCCCAGCATTTT
TRBV18	NA	TRBJ2-5	NA	CASSLSGPPQETQYF	TGTGCCAGCTCACTCTCCGGCCCACCGCAAGAGACCCAGTACTTC